This T cell receptor (beta chain) was sequenced in a study of cytomegalovirus exposure and HLA in healthy donors. Study summary: Out of about 179 million T cells, an earlier analysis found roughly 110 million unique TCR beta sequences in total. Findings and limits, study-wide: Three chains linked to CMV were shown in vitro to be specific for CMV antigens. In a later analysis, at a false discovery rate of 0.05, about 16,000 TCR beta sequences matched HLA alleles. A link between a missense DCLRE1C variant and TCR beta V- and J-gene trimming emerged from a later analysis.

Researchers ran the PCR with 60 Vbeta and 13 Jbeta primers. Sequenced by immunoSEQ multiplex PCR; TCRdb stores in-frame clones only, minus some. The repertoire has some 170,000 clones, about 75% of them found once; the top ten carry 4.5% to 5%. V lost 8 bases, J lost 0 bases, and 2 bases stayed unmatched. CDR1 and CDR2 from the germline V gene are SNHLY and FYNNEI. The CDR3 sequence is 14 residues long. Details on this clone: What it recognizes is unknown.

The sequence was obtained from a man between 18 and 29 years old in good health and CMV-seropositive. The sample taken for sequencing was PBMCs. The chain has TRBV2 and TRBJ2-3; 10 bases are a match to TRBD2. CDR3 loop: CASLTSGSTDTQYF. The CDR3 nucleotides read TGTGCCAGCTTGACTAGCGGGAGCACAGATACGCAGTATTTT.